The 7 T cell receptor beta chains listed next were all sequenced from one sample in a study of OX40 agonist ivuxolimab in advanced cancers. The library was made by the immunoSEQ multiplex PCR assay. What TCRdb holds here is the immuneACCESS table cut down to in-frame rearrangements. Part of the clones is not present; checked against another copy, under half of the missing clones reflect an unresolved V gene, and the others are unexplained. The sample table holds almost 70,000 clones, of which about three quarters were seen once. Roughly 2.4% of the sample is in the top ten clones. This sample comprised CD4+ or CD8+ T cells sorted from blood, obtained in a trial of the OX40 agonist ivuxolimab. The receptors originated from an adult with an advanced solid tumor such as melanoma, head and neck, liver or kidney cancer.

This chain uses TRBV4-2 with TRBJ1-1; the D is unclear. CDR3 length: 14 residues. CDR1 is LGHNA and CDR2 is YNFKEQ in the germline V gene. The V and J ends lost 0 bases and 0 bases respectively, with 5 bases between them. CDR3 nucleotides: TGTGCCAGCAGCCAAGAACCCATGAACACTGAAGCTTTCTTT. The encoded protein is CASSQEPMNTEAFF.

The chain carries TRBV29-1 and TRBJ2-1; D is unresolved. V lost 4 bases and J 3 bases, leaving 7 bases between the germline ends. This CDR3 has 12 residues. Per the germline V gene, CDR1 is SQVTM and CDR2 is ANQGSEA. This CDR3 reads CSVAKGYNEQFF. In DNA, the CDR3 is TGCAGCGTTGCGAAGGGCTACAATGAGCAGTTCTTC.

The chain recombines TRBV19 with TRBJ2-3; D remains unclear. The ends were cut back, 5 bases at V and 4 bases at J, with 13 bases in the middle. The CDR3 spans 14 residues. Germline assignment: CDR1 LNHDA and CDR2 SQIVND (reference sequence). In nucleotides, the CDR3 is TGTGCCAGTAGTCCCCCCGGTCGGGCAGATACGCAGTATTTT. Residues: CASSPPGRADTQYF.

This rearrangement joins TRBV30 to TRBJ1-5; D unresolved. With 5 bases removed from V and 7 bases from J, the gap between germline ends came to 12 bases. This CDR3 is built from 12 residues. Germline V gene lookup returns CDR1 GTSNPN and CDR2 SVGIG (reference sequence). The CDR3 region is CAWAQAGQPQHF. Written as DNA, the CDR3 is TGTGCCTGGGCTCAAGCGGGACAGCCCCAGCATTTT.

Comments on this clone: No conserved phenylalanine or tryptophan is present at the end of the CDR3, so a read error is the likely explanation. The CDR3 coding sequence is TGTGCCAGCAGCTTAAAAACAGACAGGCTGAACACCGGGGAGCTGTTTTCT. Translation gives CASSLKTDRLNTGELFS. The rearrangement links TRBV7-6 to TRBJ2-2, with D tentatively TRBD1 (6 bases). The germline V gene encodes CDR1 SGHVS and CDR2 FNYEAQ. There are 17 residues in the CDR3. V lost 2 bases and J lost 1, with 14 bases in between.

This clone showed up just a few times. The CDR3 spells CASSLTGGEETQYF. The CDR3 DNA follows: TGTGCCAGCTCACTTACGGGGGGTGAAGAGACCCAGTACTTC. The chain has TRBV18 and TRBJ2-5; 7 bases agree with TRBD2. Germline assignment: CDR1 KGHSH and CDR2 LQKENI. J lost 3 bases, V lost 4 bases, and 5 bases had no gene match. The CDR3 is 14 residues long.

The rearrangement uses TRBV5-4 and TRBJ2-7; TRBD1 is a possible D gene (5 bases). CDR3 length equals 12 residues. Trimming removed 2 bases at V and 6 bases at J, with 9 bases between. From germline, CDR1 is SGHNT and CDR2 YYREEE (reference sequence). CDR3 protein: CASSLGVGEQYF. The CDR3 DNA is TGTGCCAGCAGCTTAGGGGTTGGCGAGCAGTACTTC.